This T cell receptor beta chain was captured by sequencing in a study of CD8 T cells in ankylosing spondylitis. Overall study findings and caveats: Disease-associated clones were reportedly significantly overrepresented in matched ankylosing spondylitis synovial fluid. A motif of under ten highly homologous TCR beta variants was seen as apparently characteristic of ankylosing spondylitis blood.

This clonotype came up many times. Its antigen is still unknown. Trimming removed 0 bases at V and 12 bases at J, with 10 bases between. The length of the CDR3 is 12 residues. The germline V gene encodes CDR1 SGHRS and CDR2 YFSETQ. Preparation of TCR beta libraries was done by quantitative 5'-RACE with molecular barcodes. MiXCR was run by TCRdb on the 5' RACE reads, yielding one entry per CDR3 protein. This table holds roughly 38,000 distinct CDR3 sequences, 16% found once. The material sequenced was blood. The TCR sequence derives from a male donor with ankylosing spondylitis or in good health (not recorded which). V gene TRBV5-1 combines with J gene TRBJ2-1, with D tentatively TRBD1 (6 bases). CDR3 nucleotides: TGCGCCAGCAGCTTGGTCGGGACACGGCAGTTCTTC. Amino acid sequence: CASSLVGTRQFF.